What follows describes a single T cell receptor beta chain. This record belongs to a study of blood T cell repertoires in COVID-19. Looking at the study overall: PBMCs, B-cell-depleted T cells, or T cells were the source of the cDNA or gDNA that made up the material.

Germline CDR1 reads SGHRS; CDR2 reads YFSETQ. CDR3 length: 15 amino acids. The V gene end was trimmed by 2 bases and the J gene end by 4 bases; junction bases not matched to a gene: 3. The data were produced by immunoSEQ multiplex PCR, yet TCRdb's version contains in-frame clones alone and is incomplete. The sample contains 190,000 or so clones, roughly 90% of which appear only once. The receptor was isolated from a woman under 30 who had recovered from COVID-19. Sequenced material: PBMCs or T cells enriched from blood (not recorded which). V usage is TRBV5-1 and J usage is TRBJ2-1; TRBD2 matches at 10 bases. The CDR3 spells CASSLPSGGYNEQFF. The CDR3 DNA reads as TGCGCCAGCAGCTTACCTAGCGGGGGTTACAATGAGCAGTTCTTC.